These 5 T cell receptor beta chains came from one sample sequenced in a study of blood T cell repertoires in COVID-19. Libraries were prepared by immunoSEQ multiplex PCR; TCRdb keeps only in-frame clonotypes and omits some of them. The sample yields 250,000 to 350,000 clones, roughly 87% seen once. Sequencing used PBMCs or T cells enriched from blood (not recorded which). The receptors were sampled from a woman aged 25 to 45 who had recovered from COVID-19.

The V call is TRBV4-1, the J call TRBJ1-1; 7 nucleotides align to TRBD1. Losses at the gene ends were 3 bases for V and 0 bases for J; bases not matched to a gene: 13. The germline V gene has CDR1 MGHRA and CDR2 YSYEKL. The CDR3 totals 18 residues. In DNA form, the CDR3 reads TGCGCCAGCAGCCATAAGATCAGTCCGGGACAGATGAACACTGAAGCTTTCTTT. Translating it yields CASSHKISPGQMNTEAFF.

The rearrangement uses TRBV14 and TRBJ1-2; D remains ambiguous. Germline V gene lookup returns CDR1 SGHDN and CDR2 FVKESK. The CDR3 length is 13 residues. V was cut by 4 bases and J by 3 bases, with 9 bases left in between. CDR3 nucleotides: TGTGCCAGCAGCCGTCTTTCAGACTATGGCTACACCTTC. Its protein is CASSRLSDYGYTF.

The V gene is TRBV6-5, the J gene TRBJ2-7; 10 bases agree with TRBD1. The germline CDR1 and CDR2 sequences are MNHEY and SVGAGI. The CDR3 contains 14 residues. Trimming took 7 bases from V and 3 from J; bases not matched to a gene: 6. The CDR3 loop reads CASTIGTGVYEQYF. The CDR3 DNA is TGTGCCAGCACCATCGGGACAGGGGTCTACGAGCAGTACTTC.

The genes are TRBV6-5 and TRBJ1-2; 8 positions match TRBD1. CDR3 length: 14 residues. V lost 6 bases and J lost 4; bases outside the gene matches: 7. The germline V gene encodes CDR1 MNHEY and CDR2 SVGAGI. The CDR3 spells CASRVDRGGYGYTF. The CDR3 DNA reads TGTGCCAGCAGGGTTGACAGGGGAGGCTATGGCTACACCTTC.

The CDR3 nucleotides are TGCGCCAGCAGCTCGCGCACCTCCGGGACAGCCACCTACGAGCAGTACTTC. Its translation is CASSSRTSGTATYEQYF. This chain joins TRBV5-1 and TRBJ2-7; 7 nucleotides line up with TRBD1. Germline values: CDR1 SGHRS, CDR2 YFSETQ. Trimming cost V 3 bases and J 2 bases; bases outside gene matches: 14. The CDR3 runs 17 residues.